This T cell receptor beta chain derives from a study of shared clonotypes between healthy human individuals. Study context: The donor group consisted of a couple of women and a few men, aged 18 to 49. Whole-study results and caveats: Clonotype sharing levels among donors were expected to vary with sequencing depth.

For unsorted PBMC, around 300 ng DNA per replicate equaled tens of thousands of T cell genomes. The protocol was immunoSEQ multiplex PCR, while the TCRdb copy is restricted to in-frame clones and leaves out a portion. This table has fewer than 500,000 clones, 60% to 80% appearing once. For this clone: Its specificity is not known.

Between the trimmed V and J ends, which lost 0 bases and 2 bases, there was a span of 13 bases. The CDR3 totals 16 residues. Germline V lookup: CDR1 LGHNA, CDR2 YNFKEQ. The sample taken for sequencing was PBMCs. The source is a woman aged 35 to 49 in good health. Some clones in this sample may be carry-over from other donors' samples. The chain links TRBV4-2 to TRBJ1-2; D call uncertain. The CDR3 sequence is CASSQEVTERNYGYTF. The CDR3 DNA follows: TGTGCCAGCAGCCAAGAGGTCACAGAAAGAAACTATGGCTACACCTTC.